The rows below give T cell receptor beta chains drawn from one sample of a study of blood T cell repertoires in COVID-19. TCRdb's table, derived via immunoSEQ multiplex PCR, lists solely in-frame clones and lacks some. The data show approximately 150,000 clones, more than 70% seen once. Material for sequencing was peripheral blood. The receptors were gathered from a human donor in a cohort sampled during active COVID-19. CDR3s include the opening cysteine and the closing phenylalanine or tryptophan. The D gene is left open where the match is weak. Not every row has a clone size; where given, it reads once, few, many or a size class.

clone_size j_call v_call d_call cdr3_aa cdr3_nt
NA TRBJ2-3 TRBV19 NA CASSAGLLFGDTQYF TGTGCCAGTAGCGCCGGACTTCTCTTTGGAGATACGCAGTATTTT
NA TRBJ2-3 TRBV3-1/TRBV3-2 TRBD2 CASSQDISGGHLDTQYF TGTGCCAGCAGCCAAGATATCAGCGGGGGGCACCTGGATACGCAGTATTTT
NA TRBJ2-6 TRBV5-4 TRBD1 CASSSGQGAGANVLTF TGTGCCAGCAGCTCCGGACAGGGGGCTGGGGCCAACGTCCTGACTTTC
NA TRBJ2-3 TRBV27 NA CASSPRDSLTDTQYF TGTGCCAGCAGTCCGCGGGACAGTCTCACAGATACGCAGTATTTT
NA TRBJ1-3 TRBV15 TRBD1 CATSRDRGNTIYF TGTGCCACCAGCAGGGACAGGGGAAACACCATATATTTT
NA TRBJ2-5 TRBV18 NA CASSPFGIGDTVRETQYF TGTGCCAGCTCACCATTCGGGATTGGGGATACGGTTCGAGAGACCCAGTACTTC
NA TRBJ1-5 TRBV6-5 NA CASSPSGVLPQHF TGTGCCAGCAGCCCATCGGGGGTTCTTCCCCAGCATTTT
NA TRBJ1-1 TRBV9 NA CASSPRVGREATEAFF TGTGCCAGCAGCCCGCGTGTTGGCAGGGAGGCCACTGAAGCTTTCTTT
NA TRBJ2-7 TRBV5-1 TRBD1 CASSLGTGGNEQYF TGCGCCAGCAGCTTGGGGACAGGGGGAAACGAGCAGTACTTC
NA TRBJ2-1 TRBV11-2 TRBD2 CASSLGPGLATEQFF TGTGCCAGCAGCTTAGGACCGGGACTAGCAACTGAGCAGTTCTTC
NA TRBJ2-7 TRBV25-1 NA CASSERGTYEQYF TGTGCCAGCAGTGAACGAGGGACCTACGAGCAGTACTTC
NA TRBJ1-6 TRBV9 NA CASSVGGQAVGPSPLHF TGTGCCAGCAGCGTGGGTGGGCAGGCCGTGGGGCCTTCACCCCTCCACTTT
once TRBJ1-5 TRBV11-3 NA CASSLLPMTTGYNQPQHF TGTGCCAGCAGCTTACTCCCGATGACGACAGGCTACAATCAGCCCCAGCATTTT
NA TRBJ1-5 TRBV18 NA CASSPRQTDSNQPQHF TGTGCCAGCTCACCTAGACAGACAGATAGCAATCAGCCCCAGCATTTT
NA TRBJ2-5 TRBV18 TRBD2 CASSETSGGETQYF TGTGCCAGCTCGGAGACTAGCGGGGGAGAGACCCAGTACTTC
NA TRBJ2-1 TRBV4-1 TRBD2 CASSQVGLAGRFF TGCGCCAGCAGCCAAGTAGGGCTAGCGGGGAGGTTCTTC
NA TRBJ1-1 TRBV7-9 NA CASSLGPVKMNTEAFF TGTGCCAGCAGCTTAGGGCCAGTCAAAATGAACACTGAAGCTTTCTTT
NA TRBJ2-3 TRBV19 NA CASSRGRPQDTQYF TGTGCCAGTAGTAGGGGGCGGCCCCAAGATACGCAGTATTTT
NA TRBJ2-7 TRBV5-1 TRBD1 CASSTPGQGSEQYF TGCGCCAGCAGCACCCCGGGACAGGGGTCTGAGCAGTACTTC
NA TRBJ1-2 TRBV6-2/TRBV6-3 NA CASSLQGNYGYTF TGTGCCAGCAGCCTACAGGGAAACTATGGCTACACCTTC
NA TRBJ2-7 TRBV13 NA CASSTTGSTYEQYF TGTGCCAGCAGCACCACAGGGTCCACCTACGAGCAGTACTTC
NA TRBJ2-7 TRBV5-6 TRBD2 CASSFGSGPLEQYF TGTGCCAGCAGCTTTGGTAGCGGGCCCTTGGAGCAGTACTTC
NA TRBJ2-7 TRBV6-5 TRBD1 CASRTGAEQYF TGTGCCAGCAGGACAGGGGCCGAGCAGTACTTC
NA TRBJ2-7 TRBV12-2 NA CASRLARQGTCSYEQYF TGTGCAAGTCGCTTAGCGAGGCAGGGGACATGCTCCTACGAGCAGTACTTC
NA TRBJ2-5 TRBV3-1/TRBV3-2 NA CASSQTSRETQYF TGTGCCAGCAGCCAAACTAGCAGGGAGACCCAGTACTTC
few TRBJ1-1 TRBV5-8 TRBD1 CASSPGTGETEAFF TGTGCCAGCAGCCCCGGGACAGGGGAAACTGAAGCTTTCTTT
once TRBJ1-1 TRBV3-1/TRBV3-2 NA CASSPGQYGTEAFF TGTGCCAGCAGCCCAGGACAGTACGGCACTGAAGCTTTCTTT
NA TRBJ2-7 TRBV10-3 NA CAISPDRSTYEQYF TGTGCCATCAGCCCAGACAGGAGTACTTACGAGCAGTACTTC
once TRBJ1-1 TRBV3-1/TRBV3-2 TRBD1 CASSYRTGEAFF TGTGCCAGCAGCTACCGGACAGGTGAAGCTTTCTTT
NA TRBJ1-2 TRBV10-3 TRBD1 CAISPGQGFHGYTF TGTGCCATCAGCCCGGGACAGGGTTTTCATGGCTACACCTTC
NA TRBJ2-7 TRBV6-6 TRBD2 CASSFGLAHEQYF TGTGCCAGCAGTTTCGGACTAGCGCACGAGCAGTACTTC
NA TRBJ2-1 TRBV13 NA CASSLSSHNEQFF TGTGCCAGCAGCTTATCCTCTCACAATGAGCAGTTCTTC
NA TRBJ2-2 TRBV7-8 NA CASSLVRVLANTGELFF TGTGCCAGCAGCTTAGTACGGGTATTAGCGAACACCGGGGAGCTGTTTTTT
few TRBJ1-6 TRBV3-1/TRBV3-2 NA CASSHPGDSPLHF TGTGCCAGCAGCCACCCCGGGGATTCACCCCTCCACTTT
NA TRBJ2-1 TRBV7-3 TRBD1 CASSLSTGGNEQFF TGTGCCAGCAGCTTAAGCACAGGGGGCAATGAGCAGTTCTTC
NA TRBJ1-1 TRBV27 NA CASSLSRGGTEAFF TGTGCCAGCAGTTTATCAAGGGGGGGCACTGAAGCTTTCTTT
NA TRBJ1-2 TRBV6-5 TRBD1 CASSYSTGGVYGYTF TGTGCCAGCAGTTACTCCACAGGGGGCGTTTATGGCTACACCTTC
few TRBJ2-1 TRBV5-4 NA CASTQGGASSYNEQFF TGTGCCAGCACCCAAGGGGGGGCCAGCTCCTACAATGAGCAGTTCTTC
once TRBJ1-1 TRBV5-4 TRBD1 CASSTPGQGYAEAFF TGTGCCAGCAGCACTCCGGGACAGGGGTACGCTGAAGCTTTCTTT
few TRBJ1-2 TRBV6-5 NA CASSYSARNYGYTF TGTGCCAGCAGTTACTCAGCACGAAACTATGGCTACACCTTC
NA TRBJ2-7 TRBV11-2 TRBD1 CASSLDVYRGSVYEQYF TGTGCCAGCAGCTTAGACGTATACAGGGGGTCGGTCTACGAGCAGTACTTC
few TRBJ1-6 TRBV3-1/TRBV3-2 NA CASSQDGTGSPLHF TGTGCCAGCAGCCAAGATGGTACAGGTTCACCCCTCCACTTT
NA TRBJ1-3 TRBV6-5 NA CASSYVEGGNTIYF TGTGCCAGCAGTTACGTGGAGGGTGGGAACACCATATATTTT
NA TRBJ2-7 TRBV5-1 NA CASSLDPATGNEQYF TGCGCCAGCAGCTTGGATCCCGCAACAGGGAACGAGCAGTACTTC
NA TRBJ1-4 TRBV7-9 NA CASSLGYSFNEKLFF TGTGCCAGCAGCTTAGGGTACAGCTTTAATGAAAAACTGTTTTTT
NA TRBJ2-7 TRBV5-3 NA CARSLEGRCSYEQYF TGTGCCAGAAGCCTCGAGGGTAGGTGCTCCTACGAGCAGTACTTC
NA TRBJ1-3 TRBV5-4 NA CASSLWGGSSGNTIYF TGTGCCAGCAGCTTGTGGGGGGGGAGCTCTGGAAACACCATATATTTT
once TRBJ2-3 TRBV9 TRBD2 CASSVPSGGRVDTQYF TGTGCCAGCAGCGTACCTAGCGGGGGTCGAGTAGATACGCAGTATTTT
NA TRBJ1-6 TRBV24-1 NA CATSDFGRTAPRVNSPLHF TGTGCCACCAGTGATTTTGGACGGACAGCGCCGAGGGTTAATTCACCCCTCCACTTT
NA TRBJ2-2 TRBV7-2 NA CASRFSGNTGELFF TGTGCCAGCAGATTTAGCGGGAACACCGGGGAGCTGTTTTTT
few TRBJ2-7 TRBV30 NA CAWSVRYEQYF TGTGCCTGGAGTGTACGGTACGAGCAGTACTTC